The following is a T cell receptor (beta chain) sequence with its context. What it binds is unknown. The entry originates in a study of OX40 agonist ivuxolimab in advanced cancers. Across the whole study: Every 2 weeks, patients got intravenous ivuxolimab at one of six dose levels (0.01-10 mg/kg).

Study-wide points: Those patients achieving a partial response at 0.1-3.0 mg/kg showed among the lowest clonal expansion. At 0.1 to 3.0 mg/kg and by week 6, CD4+ and CD8+ T cells in the blood had expanded clonally.

Measured with immunoSEQ multiplex PCR; TCRdb has only the in-frame clones, and not every one. The sample yields around 50,000 clones, approximately 91% seen once. The starting material was CD4+ or CD8+ T cells sorted from blood, obtained in a trial of the OX40 agonist ivuxolimab. The clonotype originates from an adult with an advanced solid tumor such as melanoma, head and neck, liver or kidney cancer.

This chain's CDR3 is CASSPVVRRGGETQYF. The CDR3 DNA sequence: TGTGCCAGCAGCCCAGTGGTTCGAAGGGGAGGAGAGACCCAGTACTTC. J is TRBJ2-5 and V is TRBV5-6, with D perhaps TRBD2 (6 bases). The CDR3 runs to 16 residues. Looked up from germline, CDR1 is SGHDT and CDR2 is YYEEEE. V lost 4 bases to trimming and J lost 4 bases, with 20 bases between them.